This TCR beta chain was obtained from a study of blood T cell repertoires in COVID-19. About the research overall: T cells, B-cell-depleted T cells, or PBMCs supplied cDNA or gDNA.

Seattle participants joined during active infection and were tracked over time. The germline V gene has CDR1 SGHTA and CDR2 FQGNSA. Trimming removed 3 bases from V and 4 bases from J; junction bases left unmatched: 1. This CDR3 has 15 amino acids. Authors' methods: How many nucleated cells were present was estimated from reference gene primer amplification. This table comes from immunoSEQ multiplex PCR, and its TCRdb copy is limited to in-frame clones, with some not included. From that table come the V and J calls and clone size; the DNA was used to work out D and trimming. The sample shows approximately 47,000 clones, just over 85% of them seen only once.

The V gene is TRBV7-2, the J gene TRBJ2-1; the match to TRBD2 covers 12 bases. Sequencing was carried out using peripheral blood. This clonotype originated in a woman aged 80 or over with COVID-19, enrolled during active disease. CDR3 sequence: CASSFGLAGYNEQFF. In DNA, the CDR3 is TGTGCCAGCAGCTTCGGACTAGCGGGGTACAATGAGCAGTTCTTC.